The clone carrying this T cell receptor (beta chain) was recorded at least ten times. Its cognate antigen is unknown. The sample comes from a study of identical twins. General study points: Beta clonotypes that were abundant in cord blood contained fewer insertions, a pattern absent from memory repertoires. The models systematically underestimated how much out-of-frame TCR alpha was shared in monozygotic twins.

TCRdb reprocessed the 5' RACE reads via MiXCR and lists one record per CDR3 protein. The sample carries approximately 300,000 distinct CDR3 sequences, roughly 10% recorded once. With V trimmed by 5 bases and J by 4 bases, 10 bases remained unmatched. Germline CDR1 is SEHNR and CDR2 is FQNEAQ (reference sequence). The CDR3 extends over 15 amino acids. These data are also associated with another study on yellow fever vaccine responses in identical twins.

The clonotype originates from a woman aged 18-29 years in good health. Sequenced input: CD8+ T cells sorted from blood. The chain carries TRBV7-9 and TRBJ2-7, with 8 bases fitting TRBD1. CDR3 coding DNA: TGTGCCAGCAGCCCACCCGACAGGGGAACTTACGAGCAGTACTTC. It encodes CASSPPDRGTYEQYF.